This T cell receptor beta chain stems from a study of control samples from healthy donors and cancer patients. Trimming pared 5 bases from V and 1 base from J, leaving 6 bases between. The length of the CDR3 is 13 residues. Germline loops: CDR1 SGHVS, CDR2 FQNEAQ. Produced via immunoSEQ multiplex PCR; TCRdb's table is partial and in-frame only. The data show 35,000 to 45,000 clones, less than 90% seen once. The receptor was derived from a man in his 60s in good health. The sample consisted of blood. The genes are TRBV7-8 and TRBJ1-5; D unresolved. CDR3 residues: CASSGSSNQPQHF. The DNA of the CDR3 is TGTGCCAGCAGCGGATCAAGCAATCAGCCCCAGCATTTT. Looking up the rest from reference TRBV7-8 and TRBJ1-5 gives the full variable domain: GAGVSQSPRYKVAKRGQDVALRCDPISGHVSLFWYQQALGQGPEFLTYFQNEAQLDKSGLPSDRFFAERPEGSVSTLKIQRTQQEDSAVYLCASSGSSNQPQHFGDGTRLSIL.